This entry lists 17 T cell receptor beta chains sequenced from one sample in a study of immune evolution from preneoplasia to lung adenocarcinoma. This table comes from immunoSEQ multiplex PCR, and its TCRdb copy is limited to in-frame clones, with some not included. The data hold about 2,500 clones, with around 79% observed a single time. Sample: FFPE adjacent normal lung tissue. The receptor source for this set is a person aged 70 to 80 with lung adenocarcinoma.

The CDR3 nucleotides are TGTGCCAGCAGCTTGACAGGGGGCGAGGGTAATGAGCAGTTCTTC. Its translation: CASSLTGGEGNEQFF. V and J are TRBV7-8 and TRBJ2-1, with 10 nucleotides matching TRBD1. CDR1 and CDR2 from the germline V gene are SGHVS and FQNEAQ. Trimming removed 3 bases from V and 7 bases from J; junction bases left unmatched: 6. This CDR3 has 15 amino acids.

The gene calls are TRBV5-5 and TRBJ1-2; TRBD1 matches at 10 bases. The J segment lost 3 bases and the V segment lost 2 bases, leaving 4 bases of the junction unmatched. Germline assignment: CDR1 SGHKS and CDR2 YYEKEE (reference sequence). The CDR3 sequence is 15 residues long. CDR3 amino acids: CASSLMTGGYYGYTF. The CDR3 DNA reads TGTGCCAGCAGCTTAATGACAGGGGGCTACTATGGCTACACCTTC.

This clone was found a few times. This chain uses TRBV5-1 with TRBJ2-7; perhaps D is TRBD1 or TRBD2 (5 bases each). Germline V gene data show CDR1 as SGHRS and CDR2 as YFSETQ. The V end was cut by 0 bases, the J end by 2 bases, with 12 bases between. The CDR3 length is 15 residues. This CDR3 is CASSLGLQDAYEQYF. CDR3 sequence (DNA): TGCGCCAGCAGCTTGGGACTACAGGATGCCTACGAGCAGTACTTC. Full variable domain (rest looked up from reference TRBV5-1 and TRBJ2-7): KAGVTQTPRYLIKTRGQQVTLSCSPISGHRSVSWYQQTPGQGLQFLFEYFSETQRNKGNFPGRFSGRQFSNSRSEMNVSTLELGDSALYLCASSLGLQDAYEQYFGPGTRLTVT.

CDR3 region: CASSLQDTGELFF. CDR3 DNA: TGTGCCAGCAGCTTACAGGACACCGGGGAGCTGTTTTTT. V gene TRBV7-3 combines with J gene TRBJ2-2; D call uncertain. Germline-derived CDR1 and CDR2 are SGHTA and FQGTGA. The CDR3 has 13 residues. V lost 2 bases and J lost 3, with 4 bases in between.

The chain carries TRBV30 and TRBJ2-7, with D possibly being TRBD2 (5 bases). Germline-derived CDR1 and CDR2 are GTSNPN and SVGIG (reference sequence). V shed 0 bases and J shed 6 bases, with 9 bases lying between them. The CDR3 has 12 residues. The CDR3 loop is CAWSVGVAEQYF. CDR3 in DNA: TGTGCCTGGAGTGTCGGGGTCGCCGAGCAGTACTTC.

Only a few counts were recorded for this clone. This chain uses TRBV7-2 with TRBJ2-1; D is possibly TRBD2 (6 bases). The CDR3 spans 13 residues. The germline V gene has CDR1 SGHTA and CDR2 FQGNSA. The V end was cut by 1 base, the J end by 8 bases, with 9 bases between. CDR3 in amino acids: CASSLVGGYEQFF. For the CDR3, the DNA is TGTGCCAGCAGCTTAGTTGGGGGGTATGAGCAGTTCTTC.

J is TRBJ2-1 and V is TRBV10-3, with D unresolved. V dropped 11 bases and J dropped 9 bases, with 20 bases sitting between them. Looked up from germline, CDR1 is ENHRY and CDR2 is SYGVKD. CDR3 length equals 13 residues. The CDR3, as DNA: TGTGCCGCCGACTCGGGTAATGGCCGTGAGCAGTTCTTC. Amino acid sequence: CAADSGNGREQFF.

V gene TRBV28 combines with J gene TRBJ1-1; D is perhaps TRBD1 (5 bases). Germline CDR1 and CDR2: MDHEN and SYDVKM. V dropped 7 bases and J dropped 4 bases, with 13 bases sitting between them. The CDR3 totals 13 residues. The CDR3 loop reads CASIEDTATEAFF. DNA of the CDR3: TGTGCCAGCATTGAGGACACCGCCACTGAAGCTTTCTTT.

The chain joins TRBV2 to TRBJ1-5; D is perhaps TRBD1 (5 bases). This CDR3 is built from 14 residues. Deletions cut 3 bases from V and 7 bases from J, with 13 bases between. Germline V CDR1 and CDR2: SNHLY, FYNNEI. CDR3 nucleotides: TGTGCCAGCAGTGAGCAGGGTAGAGGGCAGCCCCAGCATTTT. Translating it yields CASSEQGRGQPQHF. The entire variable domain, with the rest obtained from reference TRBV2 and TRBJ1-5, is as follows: EPEVTQTPSHQVTQMGQEVILRCVPISNHLYFYWYRQILGQKVEFLVSFYNNEISEKSEIFDDQFSVERPDGSNFTLKIRSTKLEDSAMYFCASSEQGRGQPQHFGDGTRLSIL.

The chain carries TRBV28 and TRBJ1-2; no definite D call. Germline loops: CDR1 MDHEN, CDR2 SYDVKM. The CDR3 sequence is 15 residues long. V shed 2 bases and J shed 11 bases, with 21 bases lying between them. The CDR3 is CASSLDGFGLGWYTF. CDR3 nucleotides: TGTGCCAGCAGTTTAGACGGTTTTGGTTTGGGCTGGTACACCTTC.

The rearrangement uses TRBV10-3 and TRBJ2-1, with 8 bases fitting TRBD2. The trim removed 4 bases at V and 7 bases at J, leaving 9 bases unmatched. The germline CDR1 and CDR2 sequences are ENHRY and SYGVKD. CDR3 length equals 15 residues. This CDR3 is CAISGRSGSENEQFF. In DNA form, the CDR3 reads TGTGCCATCAGTGGAAGGAGCGGGAGTGAAAATGAGCAGTTCTTC.

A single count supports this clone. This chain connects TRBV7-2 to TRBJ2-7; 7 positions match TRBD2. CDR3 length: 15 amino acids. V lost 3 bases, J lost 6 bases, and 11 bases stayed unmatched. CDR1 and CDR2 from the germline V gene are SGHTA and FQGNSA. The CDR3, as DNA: TGTGCCAGCAGCTTCACACTCCAGCGGGAATCCGAGCAGTACTTC. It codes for CASSFTLQRESEQYF.

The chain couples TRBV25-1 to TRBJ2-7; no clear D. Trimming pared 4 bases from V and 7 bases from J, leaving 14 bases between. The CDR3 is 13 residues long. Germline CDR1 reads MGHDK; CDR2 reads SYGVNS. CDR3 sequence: CASSVGEFREQYF. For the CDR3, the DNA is TGTGCCAGCAGTGTAGGCGAGTTCCGAGAGCAGTACTTC.

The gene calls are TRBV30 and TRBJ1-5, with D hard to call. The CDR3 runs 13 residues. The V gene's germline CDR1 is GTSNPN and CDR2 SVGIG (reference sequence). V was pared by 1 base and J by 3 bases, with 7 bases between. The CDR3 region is CAWSGGDNQPQHF. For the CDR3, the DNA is TGTGCCTGGAGTGGCGGGGACAATCAGCCCCAGCATTTT.

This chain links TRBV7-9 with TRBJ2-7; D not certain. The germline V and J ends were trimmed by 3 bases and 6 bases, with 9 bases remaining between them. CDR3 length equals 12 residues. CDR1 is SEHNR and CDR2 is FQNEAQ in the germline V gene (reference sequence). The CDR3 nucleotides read TGTGCCAGCAGCTTTTTAGAAACCGAGCAGTACTTC. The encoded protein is CASSFLETEQYF.

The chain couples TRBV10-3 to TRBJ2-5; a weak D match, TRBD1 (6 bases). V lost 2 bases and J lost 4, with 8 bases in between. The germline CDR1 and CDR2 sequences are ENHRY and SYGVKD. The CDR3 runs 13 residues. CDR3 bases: TGTGCCATCAGTGAGGGGGGCCTAGAGACCCAGTACTTC. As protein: CAISEGGLETQYF.

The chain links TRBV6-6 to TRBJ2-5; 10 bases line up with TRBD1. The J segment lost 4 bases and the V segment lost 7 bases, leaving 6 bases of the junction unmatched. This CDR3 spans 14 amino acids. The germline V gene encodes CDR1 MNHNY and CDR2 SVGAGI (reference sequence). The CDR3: CASTYGTGAETQYF. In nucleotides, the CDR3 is TGTGCCAGCACCTATGGGACAGGGGCAGAGACCCAGTACTTC.